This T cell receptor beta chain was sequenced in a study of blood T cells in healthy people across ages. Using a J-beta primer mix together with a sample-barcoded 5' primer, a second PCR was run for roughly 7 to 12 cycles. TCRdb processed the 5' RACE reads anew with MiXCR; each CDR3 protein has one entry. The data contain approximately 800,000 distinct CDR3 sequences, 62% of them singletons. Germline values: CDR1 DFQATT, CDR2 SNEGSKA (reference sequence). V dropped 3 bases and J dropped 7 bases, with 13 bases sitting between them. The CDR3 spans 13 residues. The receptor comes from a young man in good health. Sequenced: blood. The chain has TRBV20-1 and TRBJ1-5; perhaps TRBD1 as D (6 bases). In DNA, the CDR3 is TGCAGTGCTAGGGACAGTGACAGACAGCCCCAGCATTTT. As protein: CSARDSDRQPQHF.